This T cell receptor (beta chain) was obtained from a study of post-analysis software for immune sequencing data. Tagging with unique molecular identifiers was a feature of the TCR beta cDNA libraries. T cells numbering about 0.85 to 11 million gave rise to roughly 550,000 cDNA molecules. One entry per CDR3 protein, called by TCRdb with MiXCR from the PCR reads. The data show hundreds of thousands of distinct CDR3 sequences, about 60% seen once. Sequenced input: blood. The sequence derives from a girl aged 2 to 9 with multiple sclerosis.

The chain's CDR3 is CASRLFARDPGGNEQFF. The CDR3 DNA follows: TGTGCCAGCAGACTATTCGCCCGGGACCCGGGTGGGAATGAGCAGTTCTTC. This chain joins TRBV7-2 and TRBJ2-1; tentatively, D is TRBD1 or TRBD2 (5 bases each). CDR3 size: 17 residues. Germline V lookup: CDR1 SGHTA, CDR2 FQGNSA. The V end was cut by 6 bases, the J end by 7 bases, with 25 bases between.